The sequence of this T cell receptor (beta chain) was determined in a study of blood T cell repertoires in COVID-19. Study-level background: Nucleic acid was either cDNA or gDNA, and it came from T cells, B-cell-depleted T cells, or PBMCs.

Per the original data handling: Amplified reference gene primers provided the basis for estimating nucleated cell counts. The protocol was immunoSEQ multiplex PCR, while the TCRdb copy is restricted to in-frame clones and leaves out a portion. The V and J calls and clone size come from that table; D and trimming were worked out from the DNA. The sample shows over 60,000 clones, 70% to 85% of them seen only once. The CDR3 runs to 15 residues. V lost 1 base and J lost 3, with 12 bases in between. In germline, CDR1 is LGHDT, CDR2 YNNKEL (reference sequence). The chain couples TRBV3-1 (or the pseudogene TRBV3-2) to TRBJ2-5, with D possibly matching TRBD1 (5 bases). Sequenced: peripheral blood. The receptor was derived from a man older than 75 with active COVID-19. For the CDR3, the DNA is TGTGCCAGCAGCCAAGGGTTACAGGCCGAAGAGACCCAGTACTTC. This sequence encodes CASSQGLQAEETQYF.